Listed below are T cell receptor beta chains from one sample, sequenced in a study of blood T cell repertoires in COVID-19. Here immunoSEQ multiplex PCR was the method, and the copy in TCRdb shows in-frame clones only, minus some. The sample lists about 380,000 clones, more than 70% occurring once. The specimen was PBMCs or T cells enriched from blood (not recorded which). These receptors all stem from a young man who had recovered from COVID-19. Each CDR3 is given without its conserved first and last residue. Rows may omit the clone size; those that give it use once, few, many or a size class.

V	size	J	CDR3
TRBV10-2	.	TRBJ1-1	ASSPGTEAF
TRBV29-1	.	TRBJ2-3	SVLGMGLAGGTDTQY
TRBV7-9	few	TRBJ1-2	ASSSSIRDTYGYT
TRBV29-1	few	TRBJ2-1	SVLDRGLMDEQF
TRBV12-3/TRBV12-4	once	TRBJ1-1	ASSDSGRLEAF
TRBV11-2	few	TRBJ1-1	ASSFDRLRAF
TRBV5-1	.	TRBJ2-5	ASSSGYDTGGYETQY
TRBV5-6	.	TRBJ2-3	ASSSPWGGSTDTQY
TRBV11-2	.	TRBJ1-2	ASSLGTGDRT
TRBV6-6	.	TRBJ2-6	ASSRKQGAAGSVGGRANVLT
TRBV19	once	TRBJ1-1	ASSRDRVDTEAF
TRBV6-5	.	TRBJ1-1	ASSRAGVNTEAF
TRBV4-2	few	TRBJ1-5	ASSQDVSRVDQPQH
TRBV5-1	.	TRBJ2-1	ASSWRLAGATYNEQF
TRBV5-4	.	TRBJ1-1	ASSLAPGKDTEAF
TRBV3-1/TRBV3-2	.	TRBJ1-1	ASSQGQGRYAF
TRBV2	.	TRBJ1-1	ASSIQGTEAF
TRBV27	.	TRBJ2-1	ASSLGGVVGGPNNEQF
TRBV5-1	.	TRBJ2-3	ASSFVAGGAEDTQY
TRBV6-5	.	TRBJ1-6	ASSYGTGQGPPLH
TRBV11-2	.	TRBJ1-5	ASSLAAGGFQPQH
TRBV5-1	.	TRBJ2-3	ASSLASGASDTQY
TRBV11-2	.	TRBJ2-7	ASSLSRGVEQY
TRBV27	.	TRBJ2-1	ASSPPAPTSGGPRGYNEQF
TRBV7-9	once	TRBJ2-1	ASGRRPQDILHEQF